The 9 T cell receptor beta chains given below trace back to one sample, sequenced in a study of OX40 agonist ivuxolimab in advanced cancers. Method: immunoSEQ multiplex PCR; TCRdb's copy keeps in-frame clones and lacks some. The sample holds under 85,000 clones, more than 85% seen once. The specimen was CD4+ or CD8+ T cells sorted from blood, collected in a trial of the OX40 agonist ivuxolimab. These receptors were obtained from an adult with an advanced solid tumor such as melanoma, head and neck, liver or kidney cancer.

This chain connects TRBV6-5 to TRBJ1-5, with D unresolved. The germline V and J ends were trimmed by 5 bases and 3 bases, with 5 bases remaining between them. This CDR3 contains 12 residues. In germline, CDR1 is MNHEY, CDR2 SVGAGI. DNA of the CDR3: TGTGCCAGCAGTGGCCCCAATCAGCCCCAGCATTTT. This translates into CASSGPNQPQHF.

The V and J genes are TRBV7-2 and TRBJ1-5, with D possibly being TRBD1 (5 bases). CDR1 is SGHTA and CDR2 is FQGNSA in the germline V gene. The CDR3 sequence is 16 residues long. Deletions cut 6 bases from V and 2 bases from J, with 17 bases between. For the CDR3, the DNA is TGTGCCAGCAGTTTGTGGGGGACGGGCGGCAATCAGCCCCAGCATTTT. Protein sequence: CASSLWGTGGNQPQHF. Complete variable domain (other parts from reference TRBV7-2 and TRBJ1-5): GAGVSQSPSNKVTEKGKDVELRCDPISGHTALYWYRQSLGQGLEFLIYFQGNSAPDKSGLPSDRFSAERTGGSVSTLTIQRTQQEDSAVYLCASSLWGTGGNQPQHFGDGTRLSIL.

The chain couples TRBV7-2 to TRBJ1-5; D ambiguous. The V end was cut by 1 base, the J end by 7 bases, with 14 bases between. Germline V gives CDR1 SGHTA, CDR2 FQGNSA. This CDR3 is 15 amino acids long. The CDR3 loop is CASSLDRGRGQPQHF. The CDR3 region has the DNA TGTGCCAGCAGCTTAGATCGAGGGAGAGGACAGCCCCAGCATTTT.

The chain joins TRBV28 to TRBJ1-5; D is undetermined. Trimming shortened V by 6 bases and J by 1 base, and 10 bases separated the two germline ends. Germline V gene data show CDR1 as MDHEN and CDR2 as SYDVKM. This CDR3 has 14 amino acids. The chain's CDR3 is CASRSVRSNQPQHF. The CDR3 region has the DNA TGTGCCAGCAGATCGGTCCGGAGCAATCAGCCCCAGCATTTT.

The J gene is TRBJ1-2, the V gene TRBV30; D remains unclear. Germline CDR1 GTSNPN, CDR2 SVGIG (reference sequence). This CDR3 has 12 residues. Between the trimmed V and J ends, which lost 0 bases and 8 bases, there was a span of 10 bases. CDR3: CAWSVTTMGYTF. CDR3 bases: TGTGCCTGGAGTGTAACGACTATGGGCTACACCTTC.

The gene calls are TRBV6-5 and TRBJ1-5; D is perhaps TRBD1 (6 bases). The V end was cut by 6 bases, the J end by 4 bases, with 16 bases between. Germline CDR1 reads MNHEY; CDR2 reads SVGAGI. This CDR3 spans 15 amino acids. CDR3 in DNA: TGTGCCAGCAGCCCGAGGGACATCGCAAATCAGCCCCAGCATTTT. It encodes CASSPRDIANQPQHF.

V is TRBV5-6 and J is TRBJ2-4; 13 bases match TRBD2. CDR1 and CDR2 (germline): SGHDT, YYEEEE. V was clipped by 4 bases and J by 7 bases; unmatched bases: 5. The CDR3 consists of 15 residues. DNA of the CDR3: TGTGCCAGCAGCATCGGACTAGCGGGAGCCAACATTCAGTACTTC. Amino acids: CASSIGLAGANIQYF.

V usage is TRBV2 and J usage is TRBJ2-5, with D possibly matching TRBD2 (6 bases). The germline V gene has CDR1 SNHLY and CDR2 FYNNEI. The CDR3 covers 13 residues. Deletions cut 4 bases from V and 4 bases from J, with 10 bases between. The CDR3 reads CASSVLGGETQYF. The CDR3 region has the DNA TGTGCCAGCAGTGTACTGGGAGGAGAGACCCAGTACTTC.

This chain links TRBV28 with TRBJ1-4, with D unclear. Germline CDR1 and CDR2: MDHEN and SYDVKM. Trimming cost V 7 bases and J 4 bases, with 7 bases left between them. This CDR3 contains 12 residues. CDR3 in amino acids: CASMGSNEKLFF. DNA of the CDR3: TGTGCCAGCATGGGGAGTAATGAAAAACTGTTTTTT.